The 18 T cell receptor beta chains in this list originate from one sample, sequenced in a study of control samples from healthy donors and cancer patients. Libraries were prepared by immunoSEQ multiplex PCR; TCRdb keeps only in-frame clonotypes and omits some of them. The data show about 120,000 clones, about 92% seen once. Sequencing input: PBMCs. The receptors here all came from a man aged 45-60 years with head and neck cancer.

The count of this clone is one. The rearrangement uses TRBV19 and TRBJ1-1; 7 positions agree with TRBD1. Trimming removed 1 base from V and 1 base from J; junction bases left unmatched: 9. The CDR3 has 17 amino acids. Germline V CDR1 and CDR2: LNHDA, SQIVND (reference sequence). The CDR3 reads CASSIVGGGGRNTEAFF. The CDR3 coding sequence is TGTGCCAGTAGTATAGTCGGAGGAGGGGGCAGGAACACTGAAGCTTTCTTT.

This clone appeared a single time. The rearrangement joins TRBV19 to TRBJ1-2, with D perhaps TRBD1 (5 bases). CDR3 size: 18 residues. Germline assignment: CDR1 LNHDA and CDR2 SQIVND (reference sequence). V dropped 3 bases and J dropped 4 bases, with 24 bases sitting between them. The CDR3 nucleotides are TGTGCCAGTAGTATCGCCAAGGGGCCTACGGGTCGGGTCTATGGCTACACCTTC. Its translation is CASSIAKGPTGRVYGYTF. The full variable domain, its missing parts supplied by reference TRBV19 and TRBJ1-2, is DGGITQSPKYLFRKEGQNVTLSCEQNLNHDAMYWYRQDPGQGLRLIYYSQIVNDFQKGDIAEGYSVSREKKESFPLTVTSAQKNPTAFYLCASSIAKGPTGRVYGYTFGSGTRLTVV.

The chain uses TRBV5-1 and TRBJ2-5; 9 positions match TRBD1. The CDR3 covers 14 residues. CDR1 and CDR2 (germline): SGHRS, YFSETQ. After removal of 5 bases from V and 2 bases from J, the junction contained 4 bases not matched to a gene. DNA for the CDR3: TGCGCCAGCAGTGGGACAGGGAATCAAGAGACCCAGTACTTC. Its translation: CASSGTGNQETQYF.

Concerning this clone itself: The identical CDR3 is also encoded by other nucleotide sequences in the sample. The chain links TRBV7-2 to TRBJ1-2, with D possibly being TRBD1 (6 bases). V lost 5 bases, J lost 2 bases, and 9 bases lay in between. The CDR3 has 13 residues. Germline CDR1 reads SGHTA; CDR2 reads FQGNSA. CDR3 DNA: TGTGCCAGCAGCCCGGACAGAAACTATGGCTACACCTTC. Its translation: CASSPDRNYGYTF.

The gene calls are TRBV5-1 and TRBJ1-3; tentatively, D is TRBD1 (5 bases). V was trimmed by 4 bases and J by 4 bases, leaving 21 bases between them. Germline lookup yields CDR1 SGHRS and CDR2 YFSETQ. This CDR3 comprises 17 residues. CDR3 sequence (DNA): TGCGCCAGCAGCCTAACAAATGCCGGGGCCTCAGGAAACACCATATATTTT. Protein sequence: CASSLTNAGASGNTIYF.

This rearrangement joins TRBV7-3 to TRBJ2-1; D perhaps matches TRBD2 (6 bases). From germline, CDR1 is SGHTA and CDR2 FQGTGA. Trimming stripped 2 bases from V and 7 bases from J, with 9 bases between. CDR3 length: 13 residues. CDR3 amino acids: CASSLGGANEQFF. As DNA, the CDR3 is TGTGCCAGCAGCTTAGGCGGGGCTAATGAGCAGTTCTTC. The variable domain in full, with the rest retrieved from reference TRBV7-3 and TRBJ2-1, is GAGVSQTPSNKVTEKGKYVELRCDPISGHTALYWYRQSLGQGPEFLIYFQGTGAADDSGLPNDRFFAVRPEGSVSTLKIQRTERGDSAVYLCASSLGGANEQFFGPGTRLTVL.

The chain joins TRBV9 to TRBJ2-2; D not certain. The CDR3 extends over 15 amino acids. Trimming stripped 7 bases from V and 1 base from J, with 14 bases between. Germline CDR1 reads SGDLS; CDR2 reads YYNGEE. The chain's CDR3 is CASQDGWGNTGELFF. CDR3 DNA: TGTGCCAGCCAGGATGGCTGGGGGAACACCGGGGAGCTGTTTTTT.

This sequence joins TRBV12-3 or TRBV12-4 and TRBJ1-1; D unclear. Trimming cost V 6 bases and J 5 bases, with 10 bases left between them. This CDR3 comprises 12 residues. In nucleotides, the CDR3 is TGTGCCAGCAGCCTTCTTCTAACTGAAGCTTTCTTT. It yields the protein CASSLLLTEAFF.

The chain combines TRBV19 with TRBJ1-5, with D possibly matching TRBD1 (6 bases). V lost 2 bases and J lost 12, with 17 bases in between. This CDR3 has 14 residues. The germline V gene encodes CDR1 LNHDA and CDR2 SQIVND (reference sequence). The CDR3 region is CASSITSAGVIQHF. CDR3 sequence (DNA): TGTGCCAGTAGTATAACCTCCGCAGGGGTGATCCAGCATTTT.

The chain has TRBV5-6 and TRBJ2-7, with 10 bases identical to TRBD1. With V trimmed by 4 bases and J by 2 bases, 6 bases remained unmatched. The CDR3 covers 15 residues. Germline V gives CDR1 SGHDT, CDR2 YYEEEE. CDR3 DNA: TGTGCCAGCAGCGGAGCCGGGACAGGGGCCTACGAGCAGTACTTC. Its translation: CASSGAGTGAYEQYF. Full variable domain (outside the CDR3, taken from reference TRBV5-6 and TRBJ2-7): DAGVTQSPTHLIKTRGQQVTLRCSPKSGHDTVSWYQQALGQGPQFIFQYYEEEERQRGNFPDRFSGHQFPNYSSELNVNALLLGDSALYLCASSGAGTGAYEQYFGPGTRLTVT.

The chain uses TRBV4-3 and TRBJ1-1; D is perhaps TRBD1 (6 bases). From germline, CDR1 is LGHNA and CDR2 YSLEER. V was shortened by 0 bases and J by 12 bases, with 17 bases between the two germline ends. The CDR3 is 14 residues long. The CDR3 sequence is CASSQDVIGGGTFF. The DNA of the CDR3 is TGCGCCAGCAGCCAAGATGTCATAGGGGGTGGGACTTTCTTT.

This clone was found a few times. The chain links TRBV6-4 to TRBJ1-6; D may be TRBD1 (6 bases). Trimming cost V 6 bases and J 7 bases, with 13 bases left between them. Germline CDR1 and CDR2: MRHNA and SNTAGT. The CDR3 is 14 residues long. DNA for the CDR3: TGTGCCAGCAGCGAACAGGGAAAGAATTCACCCCTCCACTTT. It codes for CASSEQGKNSPLHF.

The chain combines TRBV28 with TRBJ1-1; D is unclear. Trimming removed 5 bases from V and 8 bases from J, with 15 bases in between. The CDR3 totals 13 residues. Germline CDR1 reads MDHEN; CDR2 reads SYDVKM. Written as DNA, the CDR3 is TGTGCCAGCAGTCCGGAGACTCGGAGGGAAGCTTTCTTT. This encodes CASSPETRREAFF.

V gene TRBV11-2 combines with J gene TRBJ2-1; perhaps TRBD2 as D (5 bases). The CDR3 contains 12 residues. Per germline, CDR1 SGHAT and CDR2 FQNNGV. V was trimmed by 4 bases and J by 7 bases, leaving 8 bases between them. The CDR3 loop is CASSYSGNEQFF. CDR3 nucleotide sequence: TGTGCCAGCAGCTATTCGGGGAATGAGCAGTTCTTC. Supplemented by reference TRBV11-2 and TRBJ2-1, the full variable domain reads EAGVAQSPRYKIIEKRQSVAFWCNPISGHATLYWYQQILGQGPKLLIQFQNNGVVDDSQLPKDRFSAERLKGVDSTLKIQPAKLEDSAVYLCASSYSGNEQFFGPGTRLTVL.

The table lists this clone with a count of one. The chain combines TRBV7-2 with TRBJ1-1; D not resolved. Germline-derived CDR1 and CDR2 are SGHTA and FQGNSA. Deletions cut 1 base from V and 4 bases from J, with 13 bases between. The CDR3 runs to 15 residues. Here the CDR3 DNA reads TGTGCCAGCAGCTTAGATGGGTCTGCGGGCACTGAAGCTTTCTTT. Its translation is CASSLDGSAGTEAFF. Together with reference TRBV7-2 and TRBJ1-1, the CDR3 gives the full variable domain: GAGVSQSPSNKVTEKGKDVELRCDPISGHTALYWYRQSLGQGLEFLIYFQGNSAPDKSGLPSDRFSAERTGGSVSTLTIQRTQQEDSAVYLCASSLDGSAGTEAFFGQGTRLTVV.

The CDR3 nucleotides read TGTGCCAGCAGTGAAGCCGGGCAGGCGTACCAAGAGACCCAGTACTTC. Translated, it gives CASSEAGQAYQETQYF. This chain connects TRBV6-1 to TRBJ2-5, with unresolved D. In germline, CDR1 is MNHNS, CDR2 SASEGT. Trimming removed 0 bases at V and 0 bases at J, with 11 bases between. The CDR3 spans 16 residues.

The chain recombines TRBV19 with TRBJ2-7, with a weak D call TRBD2 (6 bases). Germline V gene data show CDR1 as LNHDA and CDR2 as SQIVND (reference sequence). The CDR3 is 14 residues long. The V end was cut by 8 bases, the J end by 3 bases, with 17 bases between. CDR3 residues: CASGGGGPLYEQYF. CDR3 DNA: TGTGCCAGTGGGGGAGGAGGACCCCTCTACGAGCAGTACTTC. The complete variable domain, with remaining parts taken from reference TRBV19 and TRBJ2-7, reads DGGITQSPKYLFRKEGQNVTLSCEQNLNHDAMYWYRQDPGQGLRLIYYSQIVNDFQKGDIAEGYSVSREKKESFPLTVTSAQKNPTAFYLCASGGGGPLYEQYFGPGTRLTVT.

This clone showed up just once. The CDR3 DNA reads as TGTGCCATCAGTGATACTTCTAGCGGGGGGGTCGGCGAGCAGTACTTC. It is translated as CAISDTSSGGVGEQYF. The rearrangement uses TRBV10-3 and TRBJ2-7, with TRBD2 matching over 12 bases. CDR1 and CDR2 from the germline V gene are ENHRY and SYGVKD. The CDR3 has 16 residues. V was pared by 3 bases and J by 6 bases, with 9 bases of the junction left unmatched.